Listed below are T cell receptor beta chains from one sample, sequenced in a study of blood T cell repertoires in COVID-19. TCRdb's copy holds only in-frame clones and misses some; the assay was immunoSEQ multiplex PCR. Found here are 70,000 to 100,000 clones, roughly 91% of them singletons; the top ten hold less than 6%. Sequenced: peripheral blood. Source of these receptors: a woman of 80 years or more with active COVID-19. The CDR3 runs from the conserved cysteine through the conserved F or W. D genes are given only for firm matches. The size field is filled for only some rows; it gives once, few, many or a size class.

clone_size d_call j_call v_call cdr3_nt cdr3_aa
- - TRBJ2-2 TRBV6-4 TGTGCCAGCAGTGACTCGAGAAGTAGCGGCCCGCTGTTTTTT CASSDSRSSGPLFF
- - TRBJ2-7 TRBV6-2/TRBV6-3 TGTGCCAGCAGTTATTCGGGACAACCAAGGCGGGAGCAGTACTTC CASSYSGQPRREQYF
- - TRBJ1-4 TRBV5-8 TGTGCCAGCAGCTGGGGGACAAATGAAAAACTGTTTTTT CASSWGTNEKLFF
- - TRBJ2-2 TRBV5-1 TGCGCCAGCAGCTTGAGTACTAGAGCCGGGGAGCTGTTTTTT CASSLSTRAGELFF
- TRBD1 TRBJ1-1 TRBV20-1 TGCAGTGCGGGACAGACTGAAGCTTTCTTT CSAGQTEAFF
- TRBD1 TRBJ2-7 TRBV10-3 TGTGCCAGTACTCGGGACAGTGCCTACGAGCAGTACTTC CASTRDSAYEQYF
- - TRBJ2-3 TRBV5-1 TGCGCCAGCAGCTTAGGTGGGACTCGAGATACGCAGTATTTT CASSLGGTRDTQYF
- - TRBJ2-3 TRBV11-2 TGTGCCAGCAGCTTAATGTCTAGCACAGATACGCAGTATTTT CASSLMSSTDTQYF
once - TRBJ2-2 TRBV24-1 TGTGCCACCAACCAGGGGGCGGGGGCCGGGGAGCTGTTTTTT CATNQGAGAGELFF
few - TRBJ1-2 TRBV4-1 TGCGCCAGCGCGGAGGCGGGTGCTAGCGGGGGCTACACCTTC CASAEAGASGGYTF
- - TRBJ2-1 TRBV18 TGTGCCAGCTCACCATCTCCAGCGAGCTACAATGAGCAGTTCTTC CASSPSPASYNEQFF
- - TRBJ1-3 TRBV3-1/TRBV3-2 TGTGCCGCGGGGGGGAAGGGAAACACCATATATTTT CAAGGKGNTIYF
- TRBD2 TRBJ2-3 TRBV7-4 TGTGCCAGCAGCTATAGGGCTAGCGGGACTAAAGATACGCAGTATTTT CASSYRASGTKDTQYF
- - TRBJ2-7 TRBV7-9 TGTGCCAGCAGCTTAGTGGCGGGTGGCCCCTACGAGCAGTACTTC CASSLVAGGPYEQYF
- TRBD2 TRBJ2-7 TRBV27 TGTGCCAGCAAAACTCTAGCGGGAGTCTACGAGCAGTACTTC CASKTLAGVYEQYF
once TRBD2 TRBJ2-5 TRBV2 TGTGCCAGCAGTCGACTAGCGGGAGGGACGGAGACCCAGTACTTC CASSRLAGGTETQYF
- - TRBJ2-7 TRBV6-1 TGTGCCAGCAGTGGAGCGCGACATTTGGACGAGCAGTACTTC CASSGARHLDEQYF
- - TRBJ1-1 TRBV9 TGTGCCAGCAGCGCCCTCGGGGGAGGGACTGAAGCTTTCTTT CASSALGGGTEAFF
- - TRBJ2-1 TRBV5-1 TGCGCCAGCAGCTTGGGATCGGGAGTCAGGGTCCTTTTTTTGGGTGAGCAGTTCTTC CASSLGSGVRVLFLGEQFF
- - TRBJ2-7 TRBV6-6 TGTGCCAGCAGTTCTCAGGGTTCCTCCTACGAGCAGTACTTC CASSSQGSSYEQYF
- - TRBJ2-7 TRBV29-1 TGCAGCGTTCGTCAGGACGGGGTTCTCTACGAGCAGTACTTC CSVRQDGVLYEQYF
- - TRBJ2-5 TRBV4-1 TGCGCCAGCAGCCAAGAGCCGGGAAGAGAAGAGACCCAGTACTTC CASSQEPGREETQYF
- - TRBJ2-3 TRBV7-9 TGTGCCAGCAGCTTGCACGGAGATACGCAGTATTTT CASSLHGDTQYF
- TRBD2 TRBJ2-1 TRBV28 TGTGCCAGCAGTGACCCTCGCGGGAGGGCCTCATATGAGCAGTTCTTC CASSDPRGRASYEQFF
- TRBD1 TRBJ1-5 TRBV10-3 TGTGCCATCAGTGAGAACAGGGGGCTAGCCCAGCATTTT CAISENRGLAQHF
- - TRBJ1-2 TRBV2 TGTGCCAGCAGTGATCAGGTTCTCTATGGCTACACCTTC CASSDQVLYGYTF
once TRBD2 TRBJ2-1 TRBV2 TGTGCCAGCCAGTGGTCGGGACTAGCGGTAACCAATGAGCAGTTCTTC CASQWSGLAVTNEQFF
few TRBD1 TRBJ2-5 TRBV18 TGTGCCAGCTCACCACCTACGACCGGAAAGGGGGCCGAGACCCAGTACTTC CASSPPTTGKGAETQYF
- - TRBJ2-5 TRBV7-2 TGTGCCAGCAGCCGTACAGTTTGGGGGCCAGAGACCCAGTACTTC CASSRTVWGPETQYF
- TRBD2 TRBJ2-3 TRBV5-5 TGTGCCAGCAGCCTACTCCGACTAGCGGGATCCACAGATACGCAGTATTTT CASSLLRLAGSTDTQYF
- - TRBJ1-1 TRBV28 TGTGCCAGCAGTTTAGGACGAGGGTCCGCCATTGAAGCTTTCTTT CASSLGRGSAIEAFF
- - TRBJ2-5 TRBV19 TGTGCCAGTAGCCGGGGGGCGGGGGAGACCCAGTACTTC CASSRGAGETQYF
- - TRBJ2-1 TRBV10-3 TGTGCCATCAGTGATACGCGGATGGTCGATGAGCAGTTCTTC CAISDTRMVDEQFF
- - TRBJ2-1 TRBV7-2 TGTGCCAGCAGCCTTAGCGGAATAGAGCAGTTCTTC CASSLSGIEQFF
- TRBD1 TRBJ1-4 TRBV28 TGTGCCAGCAGTACACAGGGGGCCGGGACTAATGAAAAACTGTTTTTT CASSTQGAGTNEKLFF
- TRBD2 TRBJ2-3 TRBV7-2 TGTGCCAGCAGCTTAGCTGGCGGGAGGGCCGTAGATACGCAGTATTTT CASSLAGGRAVDTQYF
once - TRBJ2-1 TRBV25-1 TGTGCCACTTTGGGGATAGCATACAGGGATGAGCAGTTCTTC CATLGIAYRDEQFF
- - TRBJ1-5 TRBV4-1 TGCGCCAGCAGCCCCCGGGACACAGAGCAGCCCCAGCATTTT CASSPRDTEQPQHF
once - TRBJ2-1 TRBV28 TGTGCCAGCAGCCCCCAGGGGCCCCTATACAATGAGCAGTTCTTC CASSPQGPLYNEQFF
- - TRBJ2-7 TRBV5-1 TGCGCCAGCAGCTTGGAAGGGGGACCCTACGAGCAGTACTTC CASSLEGGPYEQYF
- TRBD2 TRBJ2-1 TRBV19 TGTGCCAGTAGTAAACTAGCGGGGGGTGAGCAGTTCTTC CASSKLAGGEQFF
- TRBD1 TRBJ2-7 TRBV18 TGTGCCAGCTCACCTGGGACAGGCTACGAGCAGTACTTC CASSPGTGYEQYF
- TRBD1 TRBJ1-2 TRBV2 TGTGCCACTCCCGGGGACAGGGGAATGGGGGGCTACACCTTC CATPGDRGMGGYTF
few - TRBJ2-7 TRBV11-3 TGTGCCAGCAGCTTAGAGGGAACAGGGAACTACGAGCAGTACTTC CASSLEGTGNYEQYF
once TRBD2 TRBJ2-7 TRBV19 TGTGCCAGTAGTGAAGGACTAGCGGACGAGCAGTACTTC CASSEGLADEQYF
- TRBD1 TRBJ1-1 TRBV7-9 TGTGCCAGCGGAGCCACAGGGGGCACTGAAGCTTTCTTT CASGATGGTEAFF
few - TRBJ1-5 TRBV4-2 TGTGCCAGCAGCCAAGATCCGAGAGGCAGACAGCCCCAGCATTTT CASSQDPRGRQPQHF
few - TRBJ1-3 TRBV4-1 TGCGCCAGCAGCCCCCGGCAGGTCCTCTCTGGAAACACCATATATTTT CASSPRQVLSGNTIYF
- - TRBJ1-2 TRBV19 TGTGCCAGTAGAGCCCCGGCCAGGGTTAACTATGGCTACACCTTC CASRAPARVNYGYTF
- - TRBJ2-3 TRBV6-5 TGTGCCAGCCGCAAGGGGGATACGCAGTATTTT CASRKGDTQYF
- TRBD1 TRBJ1-5 TRBV19 TGTGCCAGTAGTAGGGGACAGGGGCGAAATCAGCCCCAGCATTTT CASSRGQGRNQPQHF
once - TRBJ2-7 TRBV3-1/TRBV3-2 TGTGCCAGCAGCCATAAAGGGGTAAGGGGGTACTACGAGCAGTACTTC CASSHKGVRGYYEQYF
- - TRBJ1-3 TRBV13 TGTGCCAGCACCCAGGCGAACGTGGGAAACACCATATATTTT CASTQANVGNTIYF
- TRBD1 TRBJ2-7 TRBV18 TGTGCCAGCTCCGGGACAGCGACCTACGAGCAGTACTTC CASSGTATYEQYF
- - TRBJ2-5 TRBV4-2 TGTGCCAGCAGCCAAGACCTAGCTACTTGGGAGACCCAGTACTTC CASSQDLATWETQYF
- TRBD1 TRBJ2-5 TRBV7-2 TGTGCCAGCAGCTTAGTAGGGGGCGGAGAGACCCAGTACTTC CASSLVGGGETQYF
- - TRBJ2-7 TRBV11-2 TGTGCCAGCAGCTTTGAGCCTAGGAGCTCCTACGAGCAGTACTTC CASSFEPRSSYEQYF